The 16 T cell receptor beta chains presented below share a single source sample, sequenced in a study of T cell repertoires in cytomegalovirus infection. From the reads, TCRdb called clonotypes with MiXCR, one entry per CDR3 protein. The sample holds under 95,000 distinct CDR3 sequences, approximately 46% seen once. The antigens of these receptors remain unknown. Sequencing was performed on CD8+ T cells from cultured PBMCs, taken from culture after CMV antigen stimulation. Source of these receptors: a human donor in good health (CMV status not recorded). Some clones in this sample may be carry-over from other donors' samples.

V and J are TRBV28 and TRBJ2-7; possibly TRBD2 for D (6 bases). CDR3 size: 15 residues. The germline V gene has CDR1 MDHEN and CDR2 SYDVKM. V was shortened by 5 bases and J by 1 base, with 15 bases between the two germline ends. CDR3 region: CASSPERATSYEQYF. CDR3 DNA: TGTGCCAGCAGTCCAGAGCGGGCAACTTCCTACGAGCAGTACTTC. The full variable domain, its missing parts supplied by reference TRBV28 and TRBJ2-7, is DVKVTQSSRYLVKRTGEKVFLECVQDMDHENMFWYRQDPGLGLRLIYFSYDVKMKEKGDIPEGYSVSREKKERFSLILESASTNQTSMYLCASSPERATSYEQYFGPGTRLTVT.

J is TRBJ2-1 and V is TRBV7-6; 7 positions agree with TRBD2. This CDR3 has 14 amino acids. The V gene's germline CDR1 is SGHVS and CDR2 FNYEAQ. V dropped 6 bases and J dropped 6; count of bases not matched to a gene: 8. The CDR3 DNA reads TGTGCCAGCAGACGGGGACCGGGGGGCAATGAGCAGTTCTTC. It is translated as CASRRGPGGNEQFF.

This clonotype was found a few times. The V and J genes are TRBV7-9 and TRBJ2-5; TRBD1 matches 8 bases. There are 14 residues in the CDR3. Per the germline V gene, CDR1 is SEHNR and CDR2 is FQNEAQ (reference sequence). V lost 4 bases to trimming and J lost 4 bases; unmatched junction nucleotides: 5. CDR3 protein: CASSSTTGGETQYF. The CDR3 bases are TGTGCCAGCAGCTCAACTACAGGGGGAGAGACCCAGTACTTC.

This clonotype occurred a few times. CDR3 bases: TGTGCCAGCAGCGTAGAAGGACAGGGATACTATGGCTACACCTTC. This gives the protein CASSVEGQGYYGYTF. The chain links TRBV9 to TRBJ1-2, with 8 bases matching TRBD1. Germline CDR1 and CDR2: SGDLS and YYNGEE. The CDR3 loop spans 15 amino acids. V was clipped by 0 bases and J by 3 bases; unmatched bases: 4.

This clonotype appeared a few times. The CDR3 coding sequence is TGCGCCAGCAAGGATGAAGAGGGACAGCAGAACACTGAAGCTTTCTTT. This sequence encodes CASKDEEGQQNTEAFF. The chain has TRBV4-1 and TRBJ1-1; 7 bases align to TRBD1. Per the germline V gene, CDR1 is MGHRA and CDR2 is YSYEKL. V gave up 7 bases and J gave up 1 base; unmatched junction bases: 12. The CDR3 covers 16 residues.

The chain uses TRBV27 and TRBJ1-5, with no clear D. The CDR3 covers 13 residues. Trimming removed 6 bases from V and 7 bases from J, with 13 bases in between. Germline lookup yields CDR1 MNHEY and CDR2 SMNVEV (reference sequence). In DNA, the CDR3 is TGTGCCAGCAGCTCTACCCCCCGGCAGCCCCAGCATTTT. Amino acid sequence: CASSSTPRQPQHF.

The table lists this clonotype with a few counts. The rearrangement links TRBV11-1 to TRBJ2-3; no clear D. Germline assignment: CDR1 SGHAT and CDR2 FQDESV (reference sequence). Trimming removed 4 bases from V and 4 bases from J, with 12 bases in between. The CDR3 loop spans 14 amino acids. CDR3 bases: TGTGCCAGCAGCTGGCGAAGGATCGCAGATACGCAGTATTTT. The encoded protein is CASSWRRIADTQYF.

The J gene is TRBJ2-1, the V gene TRBV24-1; 9 positions agree with TRBD2. Trimming took 4 bases from V and 5 from J; bases not matched to a gene: 5. This CDR3 has 15 amino acids. Germline-derived CDR1 and CDR2 are KGHDR and SFDVKD. Written as DNA, the CDR3 is TGTGCCACCAGTGACCCGGCGGGGGGGGACAATGAGCAGTTCTTC. Translating gives CATSDPAGGDNEQFF.

This clonotype was seen a few times. V usage is TRBV6-1 and J usage is TRBJ2-5; 11 positions match TRBD2. Trimming cost V 4 bases and J 4 bases; bases outside gene matches: 2. This CDR3 has 14 residues. Germline CDR1 is MNHNS and CDR2 is SASEGT. The CDR3 protein is CASSVAGGSETQYF. As DNA, the CDR3 is TGTGCCAGCAGTGTAGCGGGGGGGTCAGAGACCCAGTACTTC.

This clonotype has only a few counts. The chain couples TRBV25-1 to TRBJ2-7; 10 bases are shared with TRBD2. There are 18 residues in the CDR3. V gave up 2 bases and J gave up 7 bases; unmatched junction bases: 17. Germline loops: CDR1 MGHDK, CDR2 SYGVNS. The DNA for the CDR3 is TGTGCCAGCAGTGAACTTAGGTCTAGCGGGAGACCGTTGGGAGAGCAGTACTTC. Amino acids: CASSELRSSGRPLGEQYF.

This clonotype showed up just a few times. The CDR3 region is CASRTGQFYEQYF. The DNA of the CDR3 is TGTGCCAGCAGGACGGGACAGTTCTACGAGCAGTACTTC. The chain has TRBV27 and TRBJ2-7, with 7 bases fitting TRBD1. In germline, CDR1 is MNHEY, CDR2 SMNVEV (reference sequence). J gave up 3 bases and V 6 bases, and 5 bases lay outside the gene matches. The CDR3 extends over 13 amino acids.

The chain's CDR3 is CAWDEGQGSYNEQFF. DNA of the CDR3: TGTGCCTGGGACGAAGGACAGGGGTCCTACAATGAGCAGTTCTTC. The chain employs TRBV30 and TRBJ2-1; the match to TRBD1 covers 9 bases. Per germline, CDR1 GTSNPN and CDR2 SVGIG (reference sequence). The V and J ends lost 5 bases and 1 base, in that order; junction bases with no gene match: 6. This CDR3 comprises 15 residues. Based on the CDR3 plus reference TRBV30 and TRBJ2-1, the full variable domain is SQTIHQWPATLVQPVGSPLSLECTVEGTSNPNLYWYRQAAGRGLQLLFYSVGIGQISSEVPQNLSASRPQDRQFILSSKKLLLSDSGFYLCAWDEGQGSYNEQFFGPGTRLTVL.

The sample holds a few counts of this clonotype. The chain joins TRBV7-6 to TRBJ2-7, with 11 bases lining up with TRBD2. CDR1 SGHVS and CDR2 FNYEAQ come from the germline V gene. The length of the CDR3 is 16 residues. The V segment lost 5 bases and the J segment 5 bases; nucleotides outside the gene matches: 11. In DNA form, the CDR3 reads TGTGCCAGCAGCACGTCGTTCGGACTAGCGGGCGACGAGCAGTACTTC. It codes for CASSTSFGLAGDEQYF. The full variable domain, in which reference TRBV7-6 and TRBJ2-7 provide the parts outside the CDR3, is GAGVSQSPRYKVTKRGQDVALRCDPISGHVSLYWYRQALGQGPEFLTYFNYEAQQDKSGLPNDRFSAERPEGSISTLTIQRTEQRDSAMYRCASSTSFGLAGDEQYFGPGTRLTVT.

This chain uses TRBV25-1 with TRBJ1-1; the match to TRBD1 covers 11 bases. The germline V gene encodes CDR1 MGHDK and CDR2 SYGVNS. This CDR3 region has 17 residues. V was clipped by 3 bases and J by 1 base; unmatched bases: 7. CDR3 bases: TGTGCCAGCAGTGAGAATACCGGGACAGGGGGGAACACTGAAGCTTTCTTT. Protein product: CASSENTGTGGNTEAFF.

This chain links TRBV28 with TRBJ2-7; 11 bases line up with TRBD1. The ends lost 5 bases at V and 1 base at J; junction bases unmatched: 10. Germline V CDR1 and CDR2: MDHEN, SYDVKM. The CDR3 is made up of 17 amino acids. CDR3 DNA: TGTGCCAGCAGTCGACGGACAGGGGGCACCGTTTCCTACGAGCAGTACTTC. Translation: CASSRRTGGTVSYEQYF.

The table lists this clonotype with a count of one. The chain recombines TRBV11-2 with TRBJ2-5; 8 bases are a match to TRBD2. The length of the CDR3 is 16 residues. The V and J ends lost 1 base and 1 base, in that order; junction bases with no gene match: 5. CDR1 and CDR2 from the germline V gene are SGHAT and FQNNGV. The CDR3 coding sequence is TGTGCCAGCAGCTTAGGGGAGCGGGGGACCCAAGAGACCCAGTACTTC. Translating it yields CASSLGERGTQETQYF.